The source of this TCR beta chain is a study of CD8 T cells in ankylosing spondylitis. Findings and limits, study-wide: Characteristic of ankylosing spondylitis blood, it appeared, was a TCR beta motif comprising about 8 highly homologous variants. In the blood and synovial fluid of reactive arthritis, some motif variants had been previously reported. Matched ankylosing spondylitis synovial fluid reportedly contained a significantly enriched population of disease-linked clones.

The V gene lost 3 bases and the J gene lost 1 base, with 16 bases spanning the gap. The CDR3 spans 16 residues. Germline V gene sequence: CDR1 MDHEN, CDR2 SYDVKM. A word on this clonotype: Its antigen is still unknown. With a much larger clone just one base away, this may be a read error.

Quantitative barcoded 5'-RACE was used to prepare TCR beta libraries. TCRdb recomputed calls from the 5' RACE reads with MiXCR, one row per CDR3 protein. The repertoire holds 85,000 to 100,000 distinct CDR3 sequences, with around 9.4% as singletons. The J gene is TRBJ2-7, the V gene TRBV28, with a tentative D call TRBD2 (5 bases). Material for sequencing was blood, either unsorted or a sorted T cell fraction (not recorded which). This TCR was sampled from a male donor with ankylosing spondylitis or in good health (not recorded which). CDR3 nucleotides: TGTGCCAGCAGTTTTTGGGCTCTTACGGGGTCCTACGAGCAGTACTTC. The encoded protein is CASSFWALTGSYEQYF. The full variable domain, completed using reference TRBV28 and TRBJ2-7, is DVKVTQSSRYLVKRTGEKVFLECVQDMDHENMFWYRQDPGLGLRLIYFSYDVKMKEKGDIPEGYSVSREKKERFSLILESASTNQTSMYLCASSFWALTGSYEQYFGPGTRLTVT.